Given below is one T cell receptor (beta chain) in context. Its antigen is still unknown. This specimen belongs to a study of cytomegalovirus exposure and HLA in healthy donors. Study as a whole: In a later analysis, it was reported that the 90 to 150 validation repertoires had been produced on the same platform as the roughly 650 repertoires belonging to the first cohort.

Notes on the study in general: The TCR clusters that emerged in the first cohort tended, a later analysis found, to co-occur in the 120 validation repertoires. The study labeled 164 TCR beta chains cytomegalovirus-associated. The classifier reportedly diagnosed cytomegalovirus status with high sensitivity and specificity.

Using immunoSEQ multiplex PCR, the repertoire was profiled, and TCRdb retains in-frame clones only, with some absent. The sample has fewer than 65,000 clones; approximately 89% are singletons. The CDR3 length is 15 residues. The ends lost 0 bases at V and 7 bases at J; junction bases unmatched: 6. Germline V gives CDR1 LGHNA, CDR2 YSLEER. The origin of this receptor is a woman younger than 35 in good health and CMV-seronegative. V gene TRBV4-3 combines with J gene TRBJ2-3, with TRBD1 matching 8 bases. The sequencing input was PBMCs. The CDR3: CASSQDQGARYTQYF. CDR3 DNA: TGCGCCAGCAGCCAAGATCAGGGGGCTCGGTATACGCAGTATTTT.